Given below is one TCR beta chain in context. Its antigen is not known. These data originate in a study of brain T cells in children with intractable seizures. Study-level findings and limits: Pre-surgery blood may have been undersampled, hiding some clones. Only CDR3 sequence similarity suggested viral specificity, without known HCMV serostatus.

Clones were sequenced by immunoSEQ multiplex PCR, and TCRdb holds only the in-frame ones, with some missing. The top ten hold 1.5% of the sample, which has tens of thousands of clones, approximately 94% seen once. Surgery cases with the highest brain T cell transcript signatures were chosen for sequencing. Patients received at least one anti-epileptic drug before surgery. This receptor was obtained from a boy under three years old with tuberous sclerosis and intractable seizures. The input for sequencing was peripheral blood, taken at surgery.

CDR3 in amino acids: CASRSKIGVIHNSPLHF. For the CDR3, the DNA is TGTGCCAGCAGATCTAAAATAGGGGTGATCCATAATTCACCCCTCCACTTT. J is TRBJ1-6 and V is TRBV7-9; a weak D match, TRBD1 (5 bases). This CDR3 has 17 residues. V was pared by 6 bases and J by 5 bases, with 20 bases between. Germline CDR1 SEHNR, CDR2 FQNEAQ (reference sequence).